This TCR beta chain was identified in a study of early T cells in non-severe SARS-CoV-2 infection. At the level of the study: From unsorted whole blood, bulk RNA was sequenced, and the chains remained unpaired. Study-wide results and caveats: In VDJdb matching, anti-spike CD8 responses were favored while private and CD4 specificities went missing.

Germline CDR1 is SSHAT and CDR2 is FNYEAQ (reference sequence). The CDR3 contains 15 residues. Individual cDNA molecules each received unique molecular identifiers attached to them. TCRdb re-called the 5' RACE reads with MiXCR, one entry per CDR3 protein. The profile covers 35,000 to 50,000 distinct CDR3 sequences, with about a quarter appearing a single time and 4.6% taken by the ten largest. Turning to this clonotype: What it binds is unknown. Relative to the germline gene, one junction end is altered; a read error may explain this.

This clonotype originated in an adult who was a healthcare worker with PCR-confirmed SARS-CoV-2 infection or an uninfected control (not recorded which). The starting material was whole blood, obtained at baseline. This chain connects TRBV7-7 to TRBJ2-3; either TRBD1 or TRBD2 may supply D (5 bases each). The CDR3 region is CASSLGLGRTDTQYF. The CDR3 nucleotides are TGTGCTAGCAGCTTAGGATTGGGACGCACAGATACGCAGTATTTT.